This TCR beta chain originates from a study of human T cells and chemical hapten exposure. Study summary: The patient population, which was mostly female, had alopecia areata, totalis or universalis. Yields of TCR per sample differed, chiefly owing to small differences in pooled library volume.

The time point here: patch test 2, 6 weeks after DPC sensitization. Treatment in this sample: therapeutic diphenylcyclopropenone sensitization with weekly scalp DPC. A single record per CDR3 protein comes from TCRdb applying MiXCR to the RACE reads. The data show about 110,000 distinct CDR3 sequences, with roughly 10% seen just once and 2.5% to 3.5% held by the top ten. The CDR3 runs 13 residues. The trim removed 5 bases at V and 8 bases at J, leaving 9 bases unmatched. Per germline, CDR1 SGHRS and CDR2 YFSETQ. There are many counts of this clonotype. V and J are TRBV5-1 and TRBJ1-1; TRBD1 aligns across 7 bases. The sequence was collected from a woman in her thirties or forties with alopecia areata. Some clones in this sample may be carry-over from other donors' samples. The sequencing here drew on whole blood, taken in connection with sensitization to the hapten diphenylcyclopropenone (DPC). The CDR3 reads CASRTGTAPEAFF. CDR3 bases: TGCGCCAGCAGGACAGGGACAGCCCCCGAAGCTTTCTTT.